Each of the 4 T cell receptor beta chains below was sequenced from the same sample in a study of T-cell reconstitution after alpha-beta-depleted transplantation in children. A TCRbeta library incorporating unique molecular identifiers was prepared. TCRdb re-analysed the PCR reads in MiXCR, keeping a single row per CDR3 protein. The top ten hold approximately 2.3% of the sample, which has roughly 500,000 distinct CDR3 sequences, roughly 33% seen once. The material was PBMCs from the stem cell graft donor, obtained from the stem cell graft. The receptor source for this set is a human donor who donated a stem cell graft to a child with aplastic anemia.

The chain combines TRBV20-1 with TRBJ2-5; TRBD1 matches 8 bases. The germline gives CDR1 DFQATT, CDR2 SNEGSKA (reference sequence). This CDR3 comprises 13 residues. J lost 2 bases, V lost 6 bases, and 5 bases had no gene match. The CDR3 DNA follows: TGCAGTGCAACTGGACAGGGTCAAGAGACCCAGTACTTC. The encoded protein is CSATGQGQETQYF.

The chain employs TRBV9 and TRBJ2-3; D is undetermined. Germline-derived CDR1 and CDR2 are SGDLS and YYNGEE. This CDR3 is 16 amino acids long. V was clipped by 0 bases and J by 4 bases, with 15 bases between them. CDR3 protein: CASSVATASRSDTQYF. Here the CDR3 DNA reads TGTGCCAGCAGCGTAGCTACGGCTAGTCGGTCAGATACGCAGTATTTT.

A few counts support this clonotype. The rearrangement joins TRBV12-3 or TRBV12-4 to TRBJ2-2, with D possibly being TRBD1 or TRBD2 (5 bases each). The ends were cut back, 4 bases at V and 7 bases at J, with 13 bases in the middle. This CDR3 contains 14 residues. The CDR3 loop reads CASSWGSEGGELFF. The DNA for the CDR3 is TGTGCCAGCAGTTGGGGCTCCGAGGGCGGGGAGCTGTTTTTT.

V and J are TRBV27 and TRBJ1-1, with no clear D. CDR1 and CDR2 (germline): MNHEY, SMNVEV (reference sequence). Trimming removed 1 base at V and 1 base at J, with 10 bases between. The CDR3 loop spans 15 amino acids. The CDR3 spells CASSLLGGPNTEAFF. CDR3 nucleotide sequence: TGTGCCAGCAGTTTATTGGGAGGCCCGAACACTGAAGCTTTCTTT.